The rows below give T cell receptor beta chains drawn from one sample of a study of cytomegalovirus exposure and HLA in healthy donors. The data were produced by immunoSEQ multiplex PCR, yet TCRdb's version contains in-frame clones alone and is incomplete. The sample records about 130,000 clones, around three quarters being singletons. Specimen: PBMCs. Receptors originate from a male donor in good health and CMV-seropositive. CDR3s include the opening cysteine and the closing phenylalanine or tryptophan. The order of the fields is V gene, J gene, clone size, D gene, CDR3 protein, CDR3 DNA. The D gene is left open where the match is weak. Some rows have no size entry. The others give once, few or many, or a class for an expanded clone.

V: TRBV9
J: TRBJ2-5
size: NA
D: TRBD1
CDR3: CASSGYRGRGDQETQYF
DNA: TGTGCCAGCAGCGGATACAGGGGGCGGGGTGACCAAGAGACCCAGTACTTC

V: TRBV18
J: TRBJ1-2
size: NA
D: NA
CDR3: CASSPPSSYGYTF
DNA: TGTGCCAGCTCACCACCGTCCAGCTATGGCTACACCTTC

V: TRBV19
J: TRBJ1-1
size: once
D: NA
CDR3: CASSMDRSTEAFF
DNA: TGTGCCAGTAGTATGGACAGAAGCACTGAAGCTTTCTTT

V: TRBV13
J: TRBJ2-7
size: NA
D: TRBD1
CDR3: CASSSGTGTPYEQYF
DNA: TGTGCCAGCAGCTCCGGGACAGGGACCCCCTACGAGCAGTACTTC

V: TRBV7-6
J: TRBJ2-5
size: NA
D: TRBD2
CDR3: CASSLVVAGGWETQYF
DNA: TGTGCCAGCAGCTTAGTTGTTGCGGGGGGTTGGGAGACCCAGTACTTC

V: TRBV5-1
J: TRBJ2-2
size: NA
D: NA
CDR3: CASCPTGTNTGELFF
DNA: TGCGCCAGCTGTCCAACAGGGACGAACACCGGGGAGCTGTTTTTT

V: TRBV9
J: TRBJ1-3
size: NA
D: TRBD1
CDR3: CASSPRGQGAGNTIYF
DNA: TGTGCCAGCAGCCCCCGCGGACAGGGCGCTGGAAACACCATATATTTT

V: TRBV4-1
J: TRBJ2-1
size: NA
D: TRBD1
CDR3: CASSTTGGGYNEQFF
DNA: TGCGCCAGCAGCACCACAGGGGGTGGTTACAATGAGCAGTTCTTC

V: TRBV6-6
J: TRBJ2-2
size: NA
D: NA
CDR3: CASSYSRVTGELFF
DNA: TGTGCCAGCAGTTACTCGCGAGTCACCGGGGAGCTGTTTTTT

V: TRBV25-1
J: TRBJ1-5
size: NA
D: NA
CDR3: CASNLGNQPQHF
DNA: TGTGCCAGCAATCTAGGCAATCAGCCCCAGCATTTT

V: TRBV12-1
J: TRBJ1-5
size: NA
D: NA
CDR3: CASSATGLNQPQHF
DNA: TGTGCCAGCAGCGCCACAGGGTTGAATCAGCCCCAGCATTTT

V: TRBV7-9
J: TRBJ2-7
size: NA
D: NA
CDR3: CASSLVTGLGEQYF
DNA: TGTGCCAGCAGCTTAGTTACGGGGTTGGGCGAGCAGTACTTC

V: TRBV30
J: TRBJ1-5
size: NA
D: NA
CDR3: CAWGGSGSNQPQHF
DNA: TGTGCCTGGGGCGGGAGTGGCAGCAATCAGCCCCAGCATTTT

V: TRBV7-9
J: TRBJ1-2
size: NA
D: TRBD1
CDR3: CASSLARGRGDGYTF
DNA: TGTGCCAGCAGCTTAGCTAGGGGGCGCGGAGATGGCTACACCTTC

V: TRBV5-6
J: TRBJ2-4
size: NA
D: NA
CDR3: CASTPDRRGGNIQYF
DNA: TGTGCCAGCACCCCCGACAGGCGCGGCGGGAACATTCAGTACTTC

V: TRBV6-4
J: TRBJ2-3
size: NA
D: NA
CDR3: CASSRQDRTDTQYF
DNA: TGTGCCAGCAGCAGACAGGATCGCACAGATACGCAGTATTTT

V: TRBV18
J: TRBJ2-5
size: NA
D: NA
CDR3: CASSPPVARETQYF
DNA: TGTGCCAGCTCACCACCGGTAGCCCGGGAGACCCAGTACTTC

V: TRBV27
J: TRBJ2-7
size: NA
D: NA
CDR3: CASSDHSGEQYF
DNA: TGTGCCAGCAGTGATCACTCCGGCGAGCAGTACTTC

V: TRBV5-4
J: TRBJ2-5
size: NA
D: TRBD2
CDR3: CASSSWGGQETQYF
DNA: TGTGCCAGCAGCTCATGGGGGGGACAAGAGACCCAGTACTTC

V: TRBV29-1
J: TRBJ1-2
size: NA
D: NA
CDR3: CSVESVSPNYGYTF
DNA: TGCAGCGTTGAATCGGTATCACCTAACTATGGCTACACCTTC

V: TRBV5-4
J: TRBJ2-7
size: NA
D: NA
CDR3: CASSPASTPSYEQYF
DNA: TGTGCCAGCAGCCCAGCTTCGACACCCTCCTACGAGCAGTACTTC

V: TRBV28
J: TRBJ2-3
size: NA
D: NA
CDR3: CAIKRDTQYF
DNA: TGTGCCATCAAGCGGGATACGCAGTATTTT

V: TRBV9
J: TRBJ2-6
size: NA
D: NA
CDR3: CASSIHRVGGANVLTF
DNA: TGTGCCAGCAGCATACACAGGGTTGGGGGGGCCAACGTCCTGACTTTC

V: TRBV5-1
J: TRBJ1-3
size: NA
D: TRBD1
CDR3: CASSQQGAGNTIYF
DNA: TGCGCCAGCAGTCAACAGGGGGCTGGAAACACCATATATTTT

V: TRBV5-6
J: TRBJ2-1
size: NA
D: TRBD2
CDR3: CASSLAVAGVWDEQFF
DNA: TGTGCCAGCAGCTTGGCCGTAGCGGGAGTTTGGGATGAGCAGTTCTTC

V: TRBV27
J: TRBJ2-7
size: NA
D: TRBD1
CDR3: CASSWDRITTQYF
DNA: TGTGCCAGCAGTTGGGACAGGATTACGACGCAGTACTTC

V: TRBV6-5
J: TRBJ1-1
size: NA
D: NA
CDR3: CASTSDILKGAFF
DNA: TGTGCCAGCACCTCGGACATTCTAAAGGGGGCTTTCTTT

V: TRBV5-1
J: TRBJ2-3
size: NA
D: NA
CDR3: CASSGGALGTDTQYF
DNA: TGCGCCAGCAGCGGGGGGGCCTTGGGCACAGATACGCAGTATTTT

V: TRBV29-1
J: TRBJ2-4
size: NA
D: TRBD1
CDR3: CSVEVDARDSQYF
DNA: TGCAGCGTTGAGGTTGATGCGAGGGACAGTCAGTACTTC

V: TRBV15
J: TRBJ2-2
size: NA
D: TRBD2
CDR3: CAPKETSGRAGNTGELFF
DNA: TGTGCCCCGAAGGAAACTAGCGGGAGGGCCGGTAACACCGGGGAGCTGTTTTTT

V: TRBV5-1
J: TRBJ1-2
size: NA
D: NA
CDR3: CASSSLQESYGYTF
DNA: TGCGCCAGCAGCTCGCTACAGGAGTCCTATGGCTACACCTTC

V: TRBV19
J: TRBJ1-5
size: once
D: NA
CDR3: CASSKGDGDQPQHF
DNA: TGTGCCAGTAGTAAAGGTGACGGGGATCAGCCCCAGCATTTT

V: TRBV7-2
J: TRBJ1-5
size: NA
D: NA
CDR3: CASSLGGQPQHF
DNA: TGTGCCAGCAGCCTGGGGGGTCAGCCCCAGCATTTT

V: TRBV7-3
J: TRBJ2-7
size: NA
D: NA
CDR3: CARPPRGLAYEQYF
DNA: TGTGCCAGGCCCCCAAGGGGGTTGGCCTACGAGCAGTACTTC

V: TRBV28
J: TRBJ1-1
size: NA
D: NA
CDR3: CASSLRITEAFF
DNA: TGTGCCAGCAGTTTGAGGATAACTGAAGCTTTCTTT

V: TRBV6-4
J: TRBJ2-2
size: NA
D: NA
CDR3: CASSERANRELFF
DNA: TGTGCCAGCAGTGAGCGGGCGAACCGGGAGCTGTTTTTT

V: TRBV19
J: TRBJ1-5
size: NA
D: NA
CDR3: CASTVSGHPNWPQHF
DNA: TGTGCCAGTACCGTCTCCGGACACCCGAATTGGCCCCAGCATTTT

V: TRBV28
J: TRBJ1-1
size: NA
D: NA
CDR3: CASRHRVSTEAFF
DNA: TGTGCCAGCAGACACCGTGTCTCCACTGAAGCTTTCTTT

V: TRBV28
J: TRBJ1-4
size: once
D: TRBD1
CDR3: CASNRQGAFGEKLFF
DNA: TGTGCCAGCAACCGACAGGGGGCGTTTGGAGAAAAACTGTTTTTT

V: TRBV19
J: TRBJ2-2
size: NA
D: NA
CDR3: CASSIQTHSNTGELFF
DNA: TGTGCCAGTAGTATACAGACACACTCGAACACCGGGGAGCTGTTTTTT

V: TRBV4-1
J: TRBJ2-1
size: NA
D: NA
CDR3: CASSQDLDRGSNEQFF
DNA: TGCGCCAGCAGCCAAGATTTGGACAGAGGTAGCAATGAGCAGTTCTTC

V: TRBV27
J: TRBJ1-1
size: NA
D: TRBD1
CDR3: CASSPRGQGITEAFF
DNA: TGTGCCAGCAGCCCAAGGGGGCAGGGGATCACTGAAGCTTTCTTT

V: TRBV28
J: TRBJ1-1
size: NA
D: TRBD1
CDR3: CASSSTTGGTEAFF
DNA: TGTGCCAGCAGTTCGACGACAGGGGGCACTGAAGCTTTCTTT

V: TRBV2
J: TRBJ2-6
size: NA
D: TRBD1
CDR3: CASSDRDRVIGANVLTF
DNA: TGTGCCAGCAGTGATCGGGACAGGGTAATAGGGGCCAACGTCCTGACTTTC

V: TRBV11-1
J: TRBJ2-1
size: NA
D: TRBD2
CDR3: CASSLGLGSVGQFF
DNA: TGTGCCAGCAGCTTGGGACTAGGGAGCGTAGGGCAGTTCTTC

V: TRBV5-1
J: TRBJ1-2
size: few
D: NA
CDR3: CASSLEVSGINYGYTF
DNA: TGCGCCAGCAGCTTGGAAGTGTCAGGGATTAACTATGGCTACACCTTC

V: TRBV18
J: TRBJ1-2
size: NA
D: TRBD1
CDR3: CASSRDRDSYGYTF
DNA: TGTGCCAGCTCCCGGGACAGGGATTCCTATGGCTACACCTTC

V: TRBV10-3
J: TRBJ2-3
size: NA
D: TRBD2
CDR3: CAISDPRQLAATHTDTQYF
DNA: TGTGCCATCAGTGACCCGAGACAACTAGCGGCAACACACACAGATACGCAGTATTTT

V: TRBV19
J: TRBJ2-5
size: NA
D: TRBD2
CDR3: CASSRTQLAGGLETQYF
DNA: TGTGCCAGTAGTAGAACTCAACTAGCGGGTGGTTTAGAGACCCAGTACTTC

V: TRBV4-1
J: TRBJ2-3
size: NA
D: NA
CDR3: CASSQRLAAMGGTDTQYF
DNA: TGCGCCAGCAGCCAACGTTTAGCGGCTATGGGGGGCACAGATACGCAGTATTTT

V: TRBV2
J: TRBJ2-1
size: once
D: NA
CDR3: CASSEPRGGAYNEQFF
DNA: TGTGCCAGCAGTGAACCACGAGGGGGGGCCTACAATGAGCAGTTCTTC

V: TRBV12-5
J: TRBJ1-1
size: NA
D: NA
CDR3: CASGLVTGGRLTEAFF
DNA: TGTGCTAGTGGTTTGGTAACCGGGGGGCGATTGACTGAAGCTTTCTTT

V: TRBV10-3
J: TRBJ2-1
size: few
D: NA
CDR3: CAISGLYNEQFF
DNA: TGTGCCATCAGTGGTCTTTACAATGAGCAGTTCTTC

V: TRBV19
J: TRBJ2-3
size: NA
D: TRBD2
CDR3: CASRRELGTDTQYF
DNA: TGTGCCAGTAGGCGGGAGTTGGGCACAGATACGCAGTATTTT